A selection of T cell receptor beta chains follows, all from one sample in a study of neoadjuvant anti-PD-1 for oral cavity cancer. Data came from immunoSEQ multiplex PCR; TCRdb stores just in-frame clones and leaves some out. Of around 60,000 clones in the sample, roughly 84% were seen once. The sample consisted of PBMCs, taken before nivolumab (anti-PD-1) treatment. These receptors originate from a person aged 35 to 85 with oral cavity squamous cell carcinoma. CDR3s leave out the opening cysteine and the closing phenylalanine or tryptophan. Each record gives: J gene, V gene, CDR3 protein.

j_call: TRBJ1-1; v_call: TRBV19; cdr3_aa: ASSPRVGNTEAF
j_call: TRBJ2-1; v_call: TRBV20-1; cdr3_aa: SARLVEQF
j_call: TRBJ2-3; v_call: TRBV19; cdr3_aa: ASSPSGGGYTQY
j_call: TRBJ1-4; v_call: TRBV5-8; cdr3_aa: ASSSETMMGANEKLF
j_call: TRBJ2-3; v_call: TRBV11-3; cdr3_aa: ASSLSGFLTDTQY
j_call: TRBJ2-1; v_call: TRBV6-5; cdr3_aa: ASTPRVGEQF
j_call: TRBJ1-1; v_call: TRBV5-1; cdr3_aa: ASRYDTTEAF
j_call: TRBJ1-5; v_call: TRBV12-5; cdr3_aa: ASGGGQLSNQPQH
j_call: TRBJ1-6; v_call: TRBV9; cdr3_aa: ASSGRVDNSPLH
j_call: TRBJ2-2; v_call: TRBV27; cdr3_aa: ASSFSGGRTGELF
j_call: TRBJ1-2; v_call: TRBV19; cdr3_aa: ASSTRQRDRNGYT
j_call: TRBJ2-5; v_call: TRBV10-3; cdr3_aa: AISKGQSVETQY
j_call: TRBJ1-5; v_call: TRBV10-3; cdr3_aa: AIGMGGGNQPQH
j_call: TRBJ2-7; v_call: TRBV7-7; cdr3_aa: ASSAGPGREQY
j_call: TRBJ2-1; v_call: TRBV1; cdr3_aa: TSSQGVAPLAGADEQF
j_call: TRBJ1-6; v_call: TRBV14; cdr3_aa: ASSQVTGPLH
j_call: TRBJ1-5; v_call: TRBV12-5; cdr3_aa: ASGLPPGDQPQH
j_call: TRBJ1-1; v_call: TRBV28; cdr3_aa: ASSLVQPRAEAF
j_call: TRBJ2-1; v_call: TRBV19; cdr3_aa: ASSPGSTSGRAVYNEQF
j_call: TRBJ2-7; v_call: TRBV5-1; cdr3_aa: ASSVRGLDEQY
j_call: TRBJ1-1; v_call: TRBV6-5; cdr3_aa: ASSSQGWNTEAF
j_call: TRBJ1-1; v_call: TRBV5-4; cdr3_aa: ASSWDSMNTEAF
j_call: TRBJ1-2; v_call: TRBV6-6; cdr3_aa: ACRGEGGYT
j_call: TRBJ2-2; v_call: TRBV29-1; cdr3_aa: SVGGDGLTGELF
j_call: TRBJ2-2; v_call: TRBV10-3; cdr3_aa: AISEGRTENTGELF
j_call: TRBJ1-2; v_call: TRBV6-1; cdr3_aa: ASSENEGYT
j_call: TRBJ1-4; v_call: TRBV6-5; cdr3_aa: ASSYSRAGNEKLF
j_call: TRBJ2-7; v_call: TRBV5-1; cdr3_aa: ASSSGLAGVSYEQY
j_call: TRBJ2-3; v_call: TRBV5-1; cdr3_aa: ASSLNPGESDTQY
j_call: TRBJ2-3; v_call: TRBV6-1; cdr3_aa: ASSGQGGSTDTQY
j_call: TRBJ2-1; v_call: TRBV5-4; cdr3_aa: ASSLLAGYDTEQF
j_call: TRBJ1-2; v_call: TRBV9; cdr3_aa: ASSAQQGASRGYT
j_call: TRBJ1-1; v_call: TRBV2; cdr3_aa: ASTAGIGVNTEAF
j_call: TRBJ2-2; v_call: TRBV2; cdr3_aa: ASKLAENTGELF
j_call: TRBJ2-3; v_call: TRBV4-1; cdr3_aa: ASSQDSGGAQGDTQY
j_call: TRBJ2-5; v_call: TRBV19; cdr3_aa: ASSSHRGGETQY
j_call: TRBJ2-3; v_call: TRBV7-8; cdr3_aa: ASSLDRDRGSTDTQY
j_call: TRBJ2-2; v_call: TRBV27; cdr3_aa: ASSSSGPYTGELF
j_call: TRBJ2-1; v_call: TRBV6-6; cdr3_aa: ASALTNNEQF
j_call: TRBJ2-3; v_call: TRBV11-2; cdr3_aa: ASSSRRESTDTQY
j_call: TRBJ2-1; v_call: TRBV5-1; cdr3_aa: ASTPVFLTGPQGNEQF
j_call: TRBJ1-5; v_call: TRBV28; cdr3_aa: ASSLSAFNQPQH
j_call: TRBJ1-6; v_call: TRBV28; cdr3_aa: ASSPAPTGSFSYNSPLH
j_call: TRBJ2-1; v_call: TRBV6-4; cdr3_aa: ASSDAHYNEQF
j_call: TRBJ2-3; v_call: TRBV9; cdr3_aa: ASSVAAAGGPGTDTQY
j_call: TRBJ1-5; v_call: TRBV10-3; cdr3_aa: AISGNDRVASSNQPQH
j_call: TRBJ1-1; v_call: TRBV7-9; cdr3_aa: ASSLTHSQGAF
j_call: TRBJ1-2; v_call: TRBV5-1; cdr3_aa: ASSPTSVYDGYT
j_call: TRBJ1-6; v_call: TRBV11-2; cdr3_aa: ASSLKSSYNSPLH
j_call: TRBJ1-6; v_call: TRBV9; cdr3_aa: ASQETLDSPLH
j_call: TRBJ1-2; v_call: TRBV30; cdr3_aa: AWSPEGGGYT
j_call: TRBJ1-6; v_call: TRBV30; cdr3_aa: AWNPGQNSPLH
j_call: TRBJ2-5; v_call: TRBV11-3; cdr3_aa: ASSFSERETQY
j_call: TRBJ1-2; v_call: TRBV5-6; cdr3_aa: ASSLVGGPGGYT